The TCR beta chain described here comes from a study of T cells in Graves' hyperthyroidism and ophthalmopathy. Study-wide points: Within blood appeared most thyroid clonotypes that had expanded above 0.001.

This clonotype was picked up many times. The antigen is undetermined. RNA transcripts provided the source from which TCR beta CDR3 regions were amplified. TCR CDR3 regions were first amplified by RT-PCR with HTBI primers. TCRdb fed the multiplex PCR reads into MiXCR, producing one record per CDR3 protein. The table has some 380,000 distinct CDR3 sequences, approximately 15% seen once; the top ten hold about 20%. Uncontrolled infection, other autoimmune disease, pregnancy or lactation barred patients from enrollment. Germline CDR1 reads SNHLY; CDR2 reads FYNNEI. With 5 bases removed from V and 1 base from J, the gap between germline ends came to 16 bases. This CDR3 is built from 16 residues.

The TCR originated in a man aged 25 to 45 with Graves' hyperthyroidism that later progressed to Graves' ophthalmopathy. The sequenced sample was blood. The gene calls are TRBV2 and TRBJ2-3; a possible D gene is TRBD1 (5 bases). The CDR3 coding sequence is TGTGCCAGCAGTAGGTGGACACTGTCTGGCACAGATACGCAGTATTTT. Residues: CASSRWTLSGTDTQYF.